The 28 T cell receptor beta chains presented below share a single source sample, sequenced in a study of cytomegalovirus exposure and HLA in healthy donors. PCR was performed using 60 Vbeta and 13 Jbeta primers. Assay: immunoSEQ multiplex PCR; the TCRdb copy retains only in-frame clones and omits some. The sample contains around 120,000 clones, around 82% of which appear only once. Source material: PBMCs. These receptors were collected from a boy between 10 and 17 years old in good health and CMV-seronegative.

This clone was recorded a few times. V is TRBV7-9 and J is TRBJ1-1; TRBD1 might be the D (5 bases). V was trimmed by 1 base and J by 4 bases, leaving 13 bases between them. The CDR3 is 15 residues long. Germline lookup yields CDR1 SEHNR and CDR2 FQNEAQ (reference sequence). CDR3 nucleotide sequence: TGTGCCAGCAGCTTAGTGGTAGGGGAAGGCACTGAAGCTTTCTTT. Protein sequence: CASSLVVGEGTEAFF.

The chain combines TRBV6-5 with TRBJ1-3; D is ambiguous. Per the germline V gene, CDR1 is MNHEY and CDR2 is SVGAGI. The CDR3 runs 15 residues. V dropped 2 bases and J dropped 0 bases, with 8 bases sitting between them. This CDR3 reads CASSYGVGSGNTIYF. CDR3 nucleotides: TGTGCCAGCAGTTACGGAGTCGGCTCTGGAAACACCATATATTTT.

This clone came up once. CDR3: CASSLTPRGISNSPLHF. The DNA for the CDR3 is TGTGCCAGCAGTCTGACACCCAGGGGGATAAGTAATTCACCCCTCCACTTT. The chain combines TRBV7-3 with TRBJ1-6; 7 nucleotides agree with TRBD1. This CDR3 is 17 amino acids long. Germline lookup yields CDR1 SGHTA and CDR2 FQGTGA. Losses at the gene ends were 6 bases for V and 6 bases for J; bases not matched to a gene: 14.

This rearrangement joins TRBV7-8 to TRBJ2-7; weak D call: TRBD2 (7 bases). The CDR3 has 15 amino acids. Germline loops: CDR1 SGHVS, CDR2 FQNEAQ. Trimming removed 1 base at V and 2 bases at J, with 12 bases between. The CDR3 DNA sequence: TGTGCCAGCAGCTTAGAAGGCGGGGGCACCTACGAGCAGTACTTC. It specifies CASSLEGGGTYEQYF.

The genes are TRBV27 and TRBJ2-2; the match to TRBD1 covers 10 bases. With V trimmed by 2 bases and J by 4 bases, 7 bases remained unmatched. CDR1 and CDR2 (germline): MNHEY, SMNVEV (reference sequence). There are 17 residues in the CDR3. The CDR3 is CASSLDAGTGVTGELFF. In nucleotides, the CDR3 is TGTGCCAGCAGTTTAGACGCCGGGACAGGGGTCACCGGGGAGCTGTTTTTT.

About this clone itself: At one of its ends the junction is not consistent with the germline gene, which may arise from a read error. The rearrangement joins TRBV5-4 to TRBJ1-5; D is ambiguous. This CDR3 has 15 residues. From germline, CDR1 is SGHNT and CDR2 YYREEE (reference sequence). CDR3 amino acids: CASSLNGHSNQPQHF. The CDR3, as DNA: TGTGCCAGCAGCTTGAACGGCCATAGCAACCAGCCCCAGCATTTT.

This chain joins TRBV6-5 and TRBJ2-5, with D possibly being TRBD2 (5 bases). V was trimmed by 5 bases and J by 4 bases, leaving 14 bases between them. The CDR3 is 14 amino acids. Germline CDR1 reads MNHEY; CDR2 reads SVGAGI. This chain's CDR3 is CASSPSGIGETQYF. DNA of the CDR3: TGTGCCAGCAGTCCCTCCGGGATTGGAGAGACCCAGTACTTC.

V usage is TRBV14 and J usage is TRBJ1-3; unclear D gene. The germline gives CDR1 SGHDN, CDR2 FVKESK. V was shortened by 0 bases and J by 0 bases, with 9 bases between the two germline ends. The CDR3 is 16 residues long. In DNA, the CDR3 is TGTGCCAGCAGCCAAGATCGAGGAAGCTCTGGAAACACCATATATTTT. Its translation is CASSQDRGSSGNTIYF. Full variable domain (remainder filled in from reference TRBV14 and TRBJ1-3): EAGVTQFPSHSVIEKGQTVTLRCDPISGHDNLYWYRRVMGKEIKFLLHFVKESKQDESGMPNNRFLAERTGGTYSTLKVQPAELEDSGVYFCASSQDRGSSGNTIYFGEGSWLTVV.

V gene TRBV10-3 combines with J gene TRBJ2-1; no reliable D call. The CDR3 is 13 amino acids. With 4 bases removed from V and 5 bases from J, the gap between germline ends came to 9 bases. CDR1 is ENHRY and CDR2 is SYGVKD in the germline V gene. The DNA of the CDR3 is TGTGCCATCAGTGGGTCGGCCGACAATGAGCAGTTCTTC. Protein product: CAISGSADNEQFF.

The chain uses TRBV19 and TRBJ2-2; the match to TRBD1 covers 7 bases. The V gene end was trimmed by 3 bases and the J gene end by 4 bases; junction bases not matched to a gene: 5. The CDR3 totals 15 residues. Germline CDR1 and CDR2: LNHDA and SQIVND (reference sequence). The DNA of the CDR3 is TGTGCCAGTAGTATTCTAGGACAGGCCACCGGGGAGCTGTTTTTT. Translating gives CASSILGQATGELFF. Combining the CDR3 with reference TRBV19 and TRBJ2-2 gives the whole variable domain DGGITQSPKYLFRKEGQNVTLSCEQNLNHDAMYWYRQDPGQGLRLIYYSQIVNDFQKGDIAEGYSVSREKKESFPLTVTSAQKNPTAFYLCASSILGQATGELFFGEGSRLTVL.

The chain carries TRBV7-2 and TRBJ2-7, with D perhaps TRBD1 (5 bases). Looked up from germline, CDR1 is SGHTA and CDR2 is FQGNSA. This CDR3 spans 13 amino acids. With 1 base removed from V and 6 bases from J, the gap between germline ends came to 10 bases. This CDR3 reads CASSLVQGGEQYF. The CDR3 coding sequence is TGTGCCAGCAGCTTAGTCCAGGGCGGCGAGCAGTACTTC.

The chain couples TRBV25-1 to TRBJ2-3; D remains ambiguous. CDR1 and CDR2 (germline): MGHDK, SYGVNS. The V and J ends lost 4 bases and 3 bases respectively, with 14 bases between them. CDR3 length: 15 residues. The CDR3 bases are TGTGCCAGCAGTGCCCGAGGCCACCCAACAGATACGCAGTATTTT. Translated, it gives CASSARGHPTDTQYF.

The chain is built from TRBV4-1 and TRBJ1-1; 12 nucleotides line up with TRBD1. The CDR3 runs to 16 residues. V lost 3 bases and J lost 1; bases outside the gene matches: 3. Germline V gene lookup returns CDR1 MGHRA and CDR2 YSYEKL. The CDR3 DNA follows: TGCGCCAGCAGCCAGGGACAGGGGGCGGGGAACACTGAAGCTTTCTTT. Its protein is CASSQGQGAGNTEAFF.

The chain combines TRBV5-6 with TRBJ2-3; 14 bases line up with TRBD2. CDR1 and CDR2 from the germline V gene are SGHDT and YYEEEE. The CDR3 has 16 amino acids. The V segment lost 4 bases and the J segment 1 base; nucleotides outside the gene matches: 2. CDR3 DNA: TGTGCCAGCAGCCCGGGACTAGCGGGAGGCACAGATACGCAGTATTTT. The encoded protein is CASSPGLAGGTDTQYF.

The rearrangement joins TRBV6-1 to TRBJ2-3; D is unresolved. The CDR3 sequence is 12 residues long. Deletions cut 4 bases from V and 3 bases from J, with 5 bases between. Germline CDR1 is MNHNS and CDR2 is SASEGT. CDR3 coding DNA: TGTGCCAGCAGTGCCTTGACAGATACGCAGTATTTT. It encodes CASSALTDTQYF.

The chain couples TRBV9 to TRBJ2-1; D not resolved. The CDR3 length is 13 residues. Germline V gene data show CDR1 as SGDLS and CDR2 as YYNGEE. V was trimmed by 1 base and J by 4 bases, leaving 6 bases between them. CDR3 sequence: CASSVSVYNEQFF. CDR3 DNA: TGTGCCAGCAGCGTATCAGTTTACAATGAGCAGTTCTTC.

This rearrangement joins TRBV7-9 to TRBJ1-2, with 7 bases identical to TRBD1. The CDR3 has 16 amino acids. The trim removed 1 base at V and 4 bases at J, leaving 9 bases unmatched. The V gene's germline CDR1 is SEHNR and CDR2 FQNEAQ (reference sequence). The CDR3 bases are TGTGCCAGCAGCTTAGGCACAGGGGCGGTAGGCTATGGCTACACCTTC. This sequence encodes CASSLGTGAVGYGYTF.

This clone was recorded once. The chain has TRBV19 and TRBJ2-7; D uncertain. The CDR3 has 14 residues. Germline V gives CDR1 LNHDA, CDR2 SQIVND (reference sequence). Trimming took 0 bases from V and 2 from J, leaving 8 bases between them. The CDR3 coding sequence is TGTGCCAGTAGTATAGATCGAGCCACCTACGAGCAGTACTTC. Protein product: CASSIDRATYEQYF. The whole variable domain, filled in from reference TRBV19 and TRBJ2-7, reads DGGITQSPKYLFRKEGQNVTLSCEQNLNHDAMYWYRQDPGQGLRLIYYSQIVNDFQKGDIAEGYSVSREKKESFPLTVTSAQKNPTAFYLCASSIDRATYEQYFGPGTRLTVT.

V usage is TRBV18 and J usage is TRBJ2-7; D gene unclear. From germline, CDR1 is KGHSH and CDR2 LQKENI. V gave up 2 bases and J gave up 3 bases, with 5 bases separating them. This CDR3 spans 12 amino acids. The CDR3 DNA reads TGTGCCAGCTCACCATACGGCTACGAGCAGTACTTC. Translation gives CASSPYGYEQYF.

A single count supports this clone. The genes are TRBV27 and TRBJ2-5, with 9 nucleotides matching TRBD2. CDR1 and CDR2 from the germline V gene are MNHEY and SMNVEV (reference sequence). Trimming removed 6 bases from V and 5 bases from J; junction bases left unmatched: 7. The CDR3 totals 14 residues. Here the CDR3 DNA reads TGTGCCAGCAGGGCGGGAGGGCCGGGGGAGACCCAGTACTTC. It codes for CASRAGGPGETQYF.

The gene calls are TRBV6-4 and TRBJ1-1, with TRBD1 matching 9 bases. V lost 6 bases, J lost 6 bases, and 2 bases stayed unmatched. The germline gives CDR1 MRHNA, CDR2 SNTAGT. The CDR3 sequence is 12 residues long. The CDR3 DNA is TGTGCCAGCAGGGGGACAGGGTCTGAAGCTTTCTTT. Translating gives CASRGTGSEAFF.

V is TRBV4-3 and J is TRBJ1-2; TRBD1 matches at 9 bases. Germline CDR1 and CDR2: LGHNA and YSLEER. Trimming removed 3 bases from V and 1 base from J; junction bases left unmatched: 3. The CDR3 spans 15 residues. The CDR3 DNA reads TGCGCCAGCAGCCACGGGGACAGGGATAACTATGGCTACACCTTC. It yields the protein CASSHGDRDNYGYTF.

This rearrangement joins TRBV11-2 to TRBJ2-5; D might be TRBD2 (7 bases). V lost 1 base and J lost 2, with 14 bases in between. There are 16 residues in the CDR3. Germline V gene lookup returns CDR1 SGHAT and CDR2 FQNNGV. Written as DNA, the CDR3 is TGTGCCAGCAGCTTAGCGAGAGGGGGGGATCAAGAGACCCAGTACTTC. It yields the protein CASSLARGGDQETQYF.

The CDR3 spells CASSETGDTEAFF. Written as DNA, the CDR3 is TGTGCCAGCAGTGAGACAGGGGACACTGAAGCTTTCTTT. The genes are TRBV6-5 and TRBJ1-1; 8 nucleotides match TRBD1. The length of the CDR3 is 13 residues. The germline V gene encodes CDR1 MNHEY and CDR2 SVGAGI. The V segment lost 5 bases and the J segment 3 bases; nucleotides outside the gene matches: 2.

V usage is TRBV4-3 and J usage is TRBJ1-1; no definite D call. Trimming pared 1 base from V and 5 bases from J, leaving 11 bases between. The CDR3 is 14 residues long. CDR1 and CDR2 from the germline V gene are LGHNA and YSLEER. The CDR3 reads CASSQARVGTEAFF. For the CDR3, the DNA is TGCGCCAGCAGCCAAGCCCGGGTAGGTACTGAAGCTTTCTTT.

The chain carries TRBV7-9 and TRBJ2-1; D not certain. CDR1 SEHNR and CDR2 FQNEAQ come from the germline V gene (reference sequence). V lost 6 bases and J lost 6, with 18 bases in between. This CDR3 is 15 amino acids long. The CDR3 protein is CASRSATAHINEQFF. DNA for the CDR3: TGTGCCAGCAGATCAGCCACAGCCCACATCAATGAGCAGTTCTTC.

The V call is TRBV5-1, the J call TRBJ2-7; tentative D call: TRBD1 (6 bases). The V end was cut by 2 bases, the J end by 1 base, with 13 bases between. CDR3 length equals 15 residues. In germline, CDR1 is SGHRS, CDR2 YFSETQ. The DNA of the CDR3 is TGCGCCAGCAGCTTCTTGGGACATTCTTCCTACGAGCAGTACTTC. This translates into CASSFLGHSSYEQYF. The full variable domain, in which reference TRBV5-1 and TRBJ2-7 provide the parts outside the CDR3, is KAGVTQTPRYLIKTRGQQVTLSCSPISGHRSVSWYQQTPGQGLQFLFEYFSETQRNKGNFPGRFSGRQFSNSRSEMNVSTLELGDSALYLCASSFLGHSSYEQYFGPGTRLTVT.

Concerning this clone: Other DNA sequences from this sample encode an identical CDR3 as well. The chain joins TRBV6-5 to TRBJ2-7; 10 bases are shared with TRBD1. This CDR3 has 14 amino acids. CDR1 and CDR2 from the germline V gene are MNHEY and SVGAGI. Trimming removed 5 bases from V and 6 bases from J; junction bases left unmatched: 7. CDR3 in amino acids: CASSTRDRGREQYF. The CDR3 nucleotides read TGTGCCAGCAGTACCCGGGACAGGGGACGCGAGCAGTACTTC.